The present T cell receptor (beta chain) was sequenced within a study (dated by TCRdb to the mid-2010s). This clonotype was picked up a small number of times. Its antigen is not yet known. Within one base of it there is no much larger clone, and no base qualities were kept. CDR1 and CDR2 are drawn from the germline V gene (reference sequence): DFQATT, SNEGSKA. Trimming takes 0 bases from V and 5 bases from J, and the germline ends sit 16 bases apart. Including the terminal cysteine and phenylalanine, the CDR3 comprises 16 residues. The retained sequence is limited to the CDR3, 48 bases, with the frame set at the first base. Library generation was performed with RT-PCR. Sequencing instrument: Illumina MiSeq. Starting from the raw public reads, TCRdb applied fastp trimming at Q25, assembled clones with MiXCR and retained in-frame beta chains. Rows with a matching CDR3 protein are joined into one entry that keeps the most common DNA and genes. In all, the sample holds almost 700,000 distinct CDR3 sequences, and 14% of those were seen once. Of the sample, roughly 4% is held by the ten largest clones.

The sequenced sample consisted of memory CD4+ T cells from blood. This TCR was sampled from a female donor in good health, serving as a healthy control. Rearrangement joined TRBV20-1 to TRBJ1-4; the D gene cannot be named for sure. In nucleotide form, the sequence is TGCAGTGCTAGAGACCCAACTCCGGGATCCAATGAAAAACTGTTTTTT. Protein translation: CSARDPTPGSNEKLFF.